Following are 24 T cell receptor beta chains from one sample sequenced in a study of T cell repertoires in cytomegalovirus infection. MiXCR was run by TCRdb on the reads, yielding one entry per CDR3 protein. The sample gives around 260,000 distinct CDR3 sequences, roughly 10% of which show up once; approximately 15% is in the top ten. Sequenced input: PBMCs. All receptors derive from a human donor in good health (CMV status not recorded). Some clones in this sample may be carry-over from other donors' samples.

This clonotype appeared many times. J is TRBJ2-2 and V is TRBV7-6, with TRBD1 identical over 9 bases. The trim removed 5 bases at V and 5 bases at J, leaving 6 bases unmatched. The CDR3 covers 15 residues. From germline, CDR1 is SGHVS and CDR2 FNYEAQ. This chain's CDR3 is CASSTRDRETGELFF. The DNA for the CDR3 is TGTGCCAGCAGCACCCGGGACAGGGAGACCGGGGAGCTGTTTTTT.

This clonotype was counted between two and nine times. J is TRBJ1-5 and V is TRBV7-2; 11 bases are shared with TRBD1. Germline CDR1 reads SGHTA; CDR2 reads FQGNSA. Trimming cost V 5 bases and J 2 bases; bases outside gene matches: 8. This CDR3 region has 17 residues. CDR3 DNA sequence: TGTGCCAGCAGCCCCCGGACAGGGGGCAGTGGCAATCAGCCCCAGCATTTT. Residues: CASSPRTGGSGNQPQHF.

This clonotype was counted many times. The chain is built from TRBV7-2 and TRBJ1-6, with 8 bases fitting TRBD1. Germline CDR1 is SGHTA and CDR2 is FQGNSA. The CDR3 loop spans 15 amino acids. With V trimmed by 2 bases and J by 9 bases, 6 bases remained unmatched. The CDR3 coding sequence is TGTGCCAGCAGCTTAAGGGGACAGGCTTCTTCACCCCTCCACTTT. Amino acids: CASSLRGQASSPLHF.

This clonotype was recorded at least ten times. This chain joins TRBV4-1 and TRBJ2-7, with TRBD2 identical over 10 bases. The junction had 7 bases not matched to a gene; V was cut back by 0 bases and J by 11 bases. Looked up from germline, CDR1 is MGHRA and CDR2 is YSYEKL. This CDR3 has 14 residues. The CDR3 spells CASSQEKAGGRKYF. CDR3 DNA sequence: TGCGCCAGCAGCCAAGAAAAAGCGGGAGGGCGGAAGTACTTC.

In this sample, this clonotype turned up a few times. The rearrangement joins TRBV18 to TRBJ2-6; D gene unclear. V lost 1 base and J lost 0, with 10 bases in between. The V gene's germline CDR1 is KGHSH and CDR2 LQKENI. The CDR3 sequence is 17 residues long. The CDR3, as DNA: TGTGCCAGCTCACCACGTCAACAGTTCTCTGGGGCCAACGTCCTGACTTTC. This gives the protein CASSPRQQFSGANVLTF.

This clonotype was detected many times. The rearrangement joins TRBV10-3 to TRBJ2-3; D may be TRBD1 or TRBD2 (6 bases each). Germline CDR1 and CDR2: ENHRY and SYGVKD. The V end was cut by 0 bases, the J end by 3 bases, with 13 bases between. This CDR3 has 16 residues. CDR3: CAISESPGEVTDTQYF. CDR3 bases: TGTGCCATCAGTGAGTCTCCAGGGGAGGTAACAGATACGCAGTATTTT.

This clonotype was seen at least ten times. The chain couples TRBV7-2 to TRBJ2-1; 7 positions match TRBD2. Germline CDR1 and CDR2: SGHTA and FQGNSA. V lost 1 base and J lost 9; bases outside the gene matches: 12. The CDR3 sequence is 16 residues long. The CDR3 DNA reads TGTGCCAGCAGCTTAGGATGGCAAATGGGGGAGGGTGAGCAGTTCTTC. Translating gives CASSLGWQMGEGEQFF.

This clonotype appeared many times. CDR3 in amino acids: CASRVDRANTGELFF. The CDR3 coding sequence is TGTGCCAGCAGGGTAGACAGAGCGAACACCGGGGAGCTGTTTTTT. This sequence joins TRBV28 and TRBJ2-2; D is perhaps TRBD1 (5 bases). V lost 6 bases to trimming and J lost 0 bases, with 11 bases between them. Germline V gene data show CDR1 as MDHEN and CDR2 as SYDVKM. The CDR3 consists of 15 residues.

This clonotype appeared a few times. The chain carries TRBV24-1 and TRBJ2-3; the match to TRBD2 covers 8 bases. CDR1 is KGHDR and CDR2 is SFDVKD in the germline V gene. This CDR3 is 15 amino acids long. With V trimmed by 4 bases and J by 5 bases, 7 bases remained unmatched. Here the CDR3 DNA reads TGTGCCACCAGTGACCTTAGCGGGGCCAAAGATACGCAGTATTTT. This codes for CATSDLSGAKDTQYF.

This clonotype was counted only a few times. The V call is TRBV27, the J call TRBJ2-1; unclear D gene. CDR1 MNHEY and CDR2 SMNVEV come from the germline V gene (reference sequence). The length of the CDR3 is 15 residues. Trimming cost V 3 bases and J 0 bases, with 9 bases left between them. The CDR3 loop is CASSFLPYSYNEQFF. CDR3 nucleotide sequence: TGTGCCAGCAGTTTCTTGCCTTACTCCTACAATGAGCAGTTCTTC.

This clonotype showed up just a few times. The J gene is TRBJ2-1, the V gene TRBV12-5; D ambiguous. Germline V lookup: CDR1 LGHNT, CDR2 FRNRAP. The CDR3 is 12 amino acids. V was shortened by 4 bases and J by 10 bases, with 11 bases between the two germline ends. CDR3 bases: TGTGCTAGTGGTTCCCTGAGTTGGGAGCAGTTCTTC. Its protein is CASGSLSWEQFF.

V gene TRBV28 combines with J gene TRBJ2-1, with 7 bases identical to TRBD2. Germline V CDR1 and CDR2: MDHEN, SYDVKM. The trim removed 4 bases at V and 0 bases at J, leaving 6 bases unmatched. This CDR3 region has 16 residues. The CDR3 region is CASSSPGTISYNEQFF. In DNA, the CDR3 is TGTGCCAGCAGTTCTCCCGGGACTATCTCCTACAATGAGCAGTTCTTC.

This clonotype showed up many times. The rearrangement links TRBV12-3 or TRBV12-4 to TRBJ1-5; TRBD1 matches at 7 bases. The trim removed 5 bases at V and 2 bases at J, leaving 15 bases unmatched. This CDR3 spans 18 amino acids. The CDR3: CASSRRAPTGDRNQPQHF. The CDR3 bases are TGTGCCAGCAGTCGTAGGGCCCCTACAGGGGACCGCAATCAGCCCCAGCATTTT.

This clonotype was counted many times. The genes are TRBV7-2 and TRBJ2-3, with 9 bases fitting TRBD1. Trimming removed 1 base from V and 8 bases from J; junction bases left unmatched: 10. The CDR3 sequence is 16 residues long. Germline CDR1 and CDR2: SGHTA and FQGNSA. CDR3 DNA: TGTGCCAGCAGCTTAGGTCTAGGGACAGGGACGATTACGCAGTATTTT. Protein sequence: CASSLGLGTGTITQYF.

This clonotype appeared many times. This chain connects TRBV6-1 to TRBJ1-1, with D hard to call. V was clipped by 3 bases and J by 4 bases, with 6 bases between them. The CDR3 sequence is 12 residues long. CDR1 and CDR2 (germline): MNHNS, SASEGT. Here the CDR3 reads CASSDRLTEAFF. Written as DNA, the CDR3 is TGTGCCAGCAGTGACAGGCTCACTGAAGCTTTCTTT.

This clonotype was counted many times. Here the CDR3 DNA reads TGTGCCAGTAGTCGGGGTCCCTATTCTAGCACAGATACGCAGTATTTT. This codes for CASSRGPYSSTDTQYF. V is TRBV19 and J is TRBJ2-3; possible D gene TRBD2, 5 bases. Germline loops: CDR1 LNHDA, CDR2 SQIVND (reference sequence). V was trimmed by 5 bases and J by 0 bases, leaving 15 bases between them. The CDR3 has 16 amino acids. Complete variable domain (other parts from reference TRBV19 and TRBJ2-3): DGGITQSPKYLFRKEGQNVTLSCEQNLNHDAMYWYRQDPGQGLRLIYYSQIVNDFQKGDIAEGYSVSREKKESFPLTVTSAQKNPTAFYLCASSRGPYSSTDTQYFGPGTRLTVL.

The sample holds many counts of this clonotype. This chain uses TRBV7-2 with TRBJ1-4; D gene uncertain. The CDR3 totals 14 residues. The V end lost 1 base, the J end lost 8 bases, and 11 bases lay between the germline ends. Germline CDR1 and CDR2: SGHTA and FQGNSA. In DNA, the CDR3 is TGTGCCAGCAGCTTAGTACAGACGGGGGAAAAACTGTTTTTT. This translates into CASSLVQTGEKLFF.

This clonotype was found many times. J is TRBJ1-1 and V is TRBV7-8; maybe TRBD1 (5 bases). Germline CDR1 and CDR2: SGHVS and FQNEAQ. V shed 3 bases and J shed 6 bases, with 8 bases lying between them. This CDR3 has 12 residues. The CDR3 loop is CASSFTGPEAFF. The CDR3 coding sequence is TGTGCCAGCAGCTTCACAGGTCCTGAAGCTTTCTTT.

The chain is built from TRBV29-1 and TRBJ2-7; D unclear. This CDR3 is 12 amino acids long. V was cut by 5 bases and J by 2 bases, with 10 bases left in between. Germline CDR1 reads SQVTM; CDR2 reads ANQGSEA. This chain's CDR3 is CSVLDGTYEQYF. As DNA, the CDR3 is TGCAGCGTTCTGGATGGGACCTACGAGCAGTACTTC.

This clonotype came up many times. The V and J genes are TRBV7-2 and TRBJ2-5; TRBD2 aligns across 7 bases. CDR1 is SGHTA and CDR2 is FQGNSA in the germline V gene. There are 14 residues in the CDR3. The V gene end was trimmed by 5 bases and the J gene end by 5 bases; junction bases not matched to a gene: 8. This CDR3 reads CASSGAGVRETQYF. CDR3 sequence (DNA): TGTGCCAGCAGCGGGGCGGGAGTAAGGGAGACCCAGTACTTC.

This clonotype was seen ten or more times. This chain links TRBV7-2 with TRBJ1-5, with TRBD1 as a possible D gene (5 bases). Trimming cost V 5 bases and J 2 bases, with 19 bases left between them. The CDR3 consists of 17 residues. Germline lookup yields CDR1 SGHTA and CDR2 FQGNSA. The CDR3 loop reads CASSPRKRGQGNQPQHF. The CDR3 bases are TGTGCCAGCAGCCCTCGTAAGCGGGGCCAGGGCAATCAGCCCCAGCATTTT.

This clonotype was counted many times. The chain is built from TRBV11-3 and TRBJ2-1, with D possibly matching TRBD2 (5 bases). The germline V gene encodes CDR1 SGHNT and CDR2 YENEEA. V was clipped by 5 bases and J by 9 bases, with 17 bases between them. This CDR3 is built from 14 residues. For the CDR3, the DNA is TGTGCCAGCAGCGTAACCGGGGTAGTGGGTGAGCAGTTCTTC. The encoded protein is CASSVTGVVGEQFF.

This clonotype has more than one count but fewer than ten. The chain has TRBV19 and TRBJ2-7, with TRBD2 as a possible D gene (5 bases). The CDR3 runs 13 residues. CDR1 is LNHDA and CDR2 is SQIVND in the germline V gene (reference sequence). Trimming took off 10 bases at V and 3 bases at J, with 16 bases between the two ends. CDR3 residues: CATTSPGDYEQYF. The CDR3 nucleotides read TGTGCCACCACCAGCCCCGGGGACTACGAGCAGTACTTC.

This clonotype was counted many times. V is TRBV7-2 and J is TRBJ1-1; the match to TRBD1 covers 8 bases. V was clipped by 5 bases and J by 4 bases; unmatched bases: 12. The CDR3 has 16 amino acids. The germline gives CDR1 SGHTA, CDR2 FQGNSA. The CDR3 protein is CASSARQGRVATEAFF. CDR3 sequence (DNA): TGTGCCAGCAGCGCACGACAGGGGAGGGTGGCCACTGAAGCTTTCTTT.